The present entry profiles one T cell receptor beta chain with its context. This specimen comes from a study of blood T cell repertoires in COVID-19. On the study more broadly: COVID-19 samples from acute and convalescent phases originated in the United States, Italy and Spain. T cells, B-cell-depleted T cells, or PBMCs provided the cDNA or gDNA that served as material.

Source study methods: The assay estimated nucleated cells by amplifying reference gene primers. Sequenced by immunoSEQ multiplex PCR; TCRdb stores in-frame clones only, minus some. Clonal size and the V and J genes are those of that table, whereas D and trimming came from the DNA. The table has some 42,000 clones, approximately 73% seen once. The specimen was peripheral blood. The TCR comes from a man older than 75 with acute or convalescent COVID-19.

The CDR3 DNA reads TGCAGCGTTGTTGGCAGGGGCCTCTATGGCTACACCTTC. Translated, it gives CSVVGRGLYGYTF. The chain couples TRBV29-1 to TRBJ1-2; a possible D gene is TRBD1 (6 bases). This CDR3 has 13 amino acids. Germline V lookup: CDR1 SQVTM, CDR2 ANQGSEA. Trimming shortened V by 4 bases and J by 4 bases, and 13 bases separated the two germline ends.